The rows below give T cell receptor beta chains drawn from one sample of a study of blood T cell repertoires in COVID-19. TCRdb keeps only in-frame clones here, not all; method: immunoSEQ multiplex PCR. The sample includes about 380,000 clones, roughly 85% of them seen just once. Sequenced material: peripheral blood. These receptor sequences come from a woman aged 18 to 35 with acute or convalescent COVID-19. Both conserved end residues are part of each CDR3. Fields, in order: clone size, J gene, D gene, V gene, CDR3 protein, CDR3 DNA. A D gene is named only where the DNA matches it firmly. Size is stated for part of the rows, as once, few or many counts, or as a class when the clone is expanded.

NA	TRBJ2-7	TRBD2	TRBV12-5	CASGLGAGLAEAYEQYF	TGTGCTAGTGGTCTGGGAGCGGGACTAGCGGAGGCTTACGAGCAGTACTTC
once	TRBJ1-3	NA	TRBV29-1	CSVDSGGNTIYF	TGCAGCGTTGACAGCGGGGGAAACACCATATATTTT
NA	TRBJ2-3	TRBD1	TRBV24-1	CATSDLGTGVTDTQYF	TGTGCCACCAGTGATTTGGGGACAGGGGTGACAGATACGCAGTATTTT
NA	TRBJ2-7	TRBD2	TRBV19	CASKVSAGTSAYEQYF	TGTGCCAGTAAAGTGTCGGCGGGGACTAGCGCCTACGAGCAGTACTTC
NA	TRBJ1-2	NA	TRBV4-1	CASSQGPQAFYGYTF	TGCGCCAGCAGCCAAGGTCCTCAAGCCTTCTATGGCTACACCTTC
NA	TRBJ2-2	TRBD2	TRBV10-3	CAISEPSGRESRYTGELFF	TGTGCCATCAGTGAGCCGAGTGGGCGGGAGAGCCGGTACACCGGGGAGCTGTTTTTT
NA	TRBJ2-5	TRBD2	TRBV15	CATSRAPQRSVAGETQYF	TGTGCCACCAGCAGAGCTCCGCAGAGATCAGTAGCGGGGGAGACCCAGTACTTC
NA	TRBJ2-2	TRBD1	TRBV5-4	CASSLGRGLIGELFF	TGTGCCAGCAGCTTGGGCAGGGGGCTTATCGGGGAGCTGTTTTTT
NA	TRBJ1-1	NA	TRBV29-1	CSVEGQNTEAFF	TGCAGCGTTGAAGGACAGAACACTGAAGCTTTCTTT
NA	TRBJ2-7	TRBD1	TRBV30	CAWSVPGGAYEQYF	TGTGCCTGGAGTGTACCAGGGGGCGCCTACGAGCAGTACTTC
NA	TRBJ1-4	NA	TRBV2	CASSQRDSTNEKLFF	TGTGCCAGCAGTCAACGGGATTCAACTAATGAAAAACTGTTTTTT
NA	TRBJ2-3	TRBD2	TRBV5-4	CASSLRTSGGSTDTQYF	TGTGCCAGCAGCTTAAGGACTAGCGGAGGTAGCACAGATACGCAGTATTTT
NA	TRBJ2-7	TRBD2	TRBV5-4	CASSYSLAGDSYEQYF	TGTGCCAGCAGCTACTCACTAGCGGGGGACTCCTACGAGCAGTACTTC
NA	TRBJ1-5	TRBD1	TRBV6-5	CASRGQGGNQPQHF	TGTGCCAGCAGAGGACAGGGAGGCAATCAGCCCCAGCATTTT
NA	TRBJ1-5	NA	TRBV12-5	CASGLGTNGQTPNQPQHF	TGTGCTAGTGGTTTGGGAACGAATGGACAAACCCCCAATCAGCCCCAGCATTTT
NA	TRBJ2-2	NA	TRBV19	CASRMAGAMNTGELFF	TGTGCCAGTAGAATGGCAGGGGCCATGAACACCGGGGAGCTGTTTTTT
NA	TRBJ2-2	NA	TRBV9	CASSVLGLPRTGELFF	TGTGCCAGCAGCGTACTGGGACTCCCGAGGACCGGGGAGCTGTTTTTT
few	TRBJ2-1	NA	TRBV2	CAGYRGTLYNEQFF	TGTGCCGGGTACCGGGGAACACTCTACAATGAGCAGTTCTTC
NA	TRBJ2-5	NA	TRBV4-1	CASSQEGSWETQYF	TGCGCCAGCAGCCAAGAAGGGAGTTGGGAGACCCAGTACTTC
NA	TRBJ2-7	NA	TRBV29-1	CSVEDDRSSKPYEQYF	TGCAGCGTTGAAGACGACAGATCTTCAAAACCCTACGAGCAGTACTTC
NA	TRBJ2-3	TRBD2	TRBV14	CASSQIAGGPDTQYF	TGTGCCAGCAGCCAAATAGCGGGAGGGCCAGATACGCAGTATTTT
NA	TRBJ1-4	NA	TRBV19	CASSPVREKLFF	TGTGCCAGTAGCCCTGTCCGGGAAAAACTGTTTTTT
NA	TRBJ2-3	TRBD2	TRBV30	CACQSTSGGTDTQYF	TGTGCCTGCCAGTCTACTAGCGGGGGCACAGATACGCAGTATTTT
NA	TRBJ2-1	TRBD2	TRBV3-1/TRBV3-2	CASSRGLAVSYNEQFF	TGTGCCAGCAGCCGAGGACTAGCGGTCTCCTACAATGAGCAGTTCTTC
NA	TRBJ2-7	TRBD2	TRBV6-5	CATGSGRAYEQYF	TGTGCCACCGGTAGCGGGAGGGCATACGAGCAGTACTTC
NA	TRBJ2-2	TRBD2	TRBV23-1	CASSQSGAGGLNTGELFF	TGCGCCAGCAGTCAATCGGGAGCGGGAGGGCTGAACACCGGGGAGCTGTTTTTT
many	TRBJ1-1	NA	TRBV2	CASRLRNTEAFF	TGTGCCAGCAGGCTCAGGAACACTGAAGCTTTCTTT
NA	TRBJ1-2	TRBD1	TRBV6-5	CASSRDSANYGYTF	TGTGCCAGCAGTCGGGACAGCGCTAACTATGGCTACACCTTC
NA	TRBJ2-3	NA	TRBV24-1	CATSEGVGFSDTQYF	TGTGCCACCAGTGAAGGGGTTGGGTTCTCAGATACGCAGTATTTT
NA	TRBJ1-4	NA	TRBV5-5	CASSLSHSGELNEKLFF	TGTGCCAGCAGCCTTTCCCACTCAGGGGAGCTTAATGAAAAACTGTTTTTT
NA	TRBJ2-7	TRBD1	TRBV6-5	CASSYDRQGNEQYF	TGTGCCAGCAGTTACGACCGACAGGGCAACGAGCAGTACTTC
NA	TRBJ1-4	NA	TRBV9	CASSALQGIRRNEKLFF	TGTGCCAGCAGCGCCCTACAGGGAATACGAAGGAATGAAAAACTGTTTTTT
once	TRBJ2-3	NA	TRBV12-2	CASRLAFFRQGPDTQYF	TGTGCAAGTCGCTTAGCGTTTTTTAGACAGGGACCCGATACGCAGTATTTT
NA	TRBJ1-1	NA	TRBV29-1	CSVEGSRSYAFF	TGCAGCGTTGAAGGAAGTCGGTCCTACGCTTTCTTT
NA	TRBJ2-3	TRBD1	TRBV4-2	CASSQIRTGGIHTQYF	TGTGCCAGCAGCCAAATTAGGACAGGGGGCATCCATACGCAGTATTTT
NA	TRBJ1-2	NA	TRBV9	CASGQANYGYTF	TGTGCCAGCGGACAAGCTAACTATGGCTACACCTTC
NA	TRBJ1-1	TRBD1	TRBV7-3	CASSLPGGGTEAFF	TGTGCCAGCAGCTTACCAGGGGGAGGAACTGAAGCTTTCTTT
NA	TRBJ1-2	NA	TRBV24-1	CATSAGYGYTF	TGTGCCACCAGTGCAGGCTATGGCTACACCTTC
NA	TRBJ2-4	TRBD2	TRBV3-1/TRBV3-2	CASSQEALLAGRNIQYF	TGTGCCAGCAGCCAAGAGGCCCTACTAGCGGGAAGGAACATTCAGTACTTC
NA	TRBJ1-2	TRBD1	TRBV4-1	CASSQDRDRVIRGYTF	TGCGCCAGCAGCCAAGACAGGGACAGGGTTATACGGGGCTACACCTTC
NA	TRBJ1-2	NA	TRBV19	CASTIDGVRTYGYTF	TGTGCCAGTACCATCGACGGAGTTAGAACCTATGGCTACACCTTC
NA	TRBJ2-1	NA	TRBV11-1	CASSPDNEQFF	TGTGCCAGCAGCCCAGATAATGAGCAGTTCTTC
NA	TRBJ2-3	TRBD1	TRBV10-3	CAISGQGADTQYF	TGTGCCATCAGTGGACAGGGGGCAGATACGCAGTATTTT
NA	TRBJ2-7	NA	TRBV7-9	CASTGKGLDEQYF	TGTGCCAGCACCGGTAAGGGGTTGGACGAGCAGTACTTC
NA	TRBJ2-1	NA	TRBV5-1	CASSPPGNEQFF	TGCGCCAGCAGTCCGCCCGGGAATGAGCAGTTCTTC
few	TRBJ1-1	TRBD1	TRBV27	CASSYRGNTEAFF	TGTGCCAGCAGTTACAGGGGGAACACTGAAGCTTTCTTT
NA	TRBJ1-1	NA	TRBV6-5	CASIAGEAFF	TGTGCCAGCATAGCAGGGGAAGCTTTCTTT
NA	TRBJ2-1	NA	TRBV5-1	CASSPDRGLAEYNEQFF	TGCGCCAGCAGCCCCGACAGGGGTCTAGCGGAGTACAATGAGCAGTTCTTC